These 31 T cell receptor beta chains originate from one sample sequenced in a study of shared T cell receptors in the human thymus. Sequenced by immunoSEQ multiplex PCR; TCRdb stores in-frame clones only, minus some. The table lists over 450,000 clones, about four fifths of them singletons. These data were likewise used in another study, on human thymus T cells.

Sequenced sample: thymocytes. These receptor sequences come from a boy in the first two years of life with a congenital heart defect.

The rearrangement links TRBV30 to TRBJ2-3, with 7 bases identical to TRBD2. Germline trimming cut 0 bases from V and 2 bases from J; bases unmatched to any gene: 14. Germline V gene lookup returns CDR1 GTSNPN and CDR2 SVGIG (reference sequence). The CDR3 sequence is 18 residues long. The CDR3 sequence is CAWSVQGRGRTYTDTQYF. CDR3 nucleotides: TGTGCCTGGAGTGTTCAAGGGAGGGGACGTACATACACAGATACGCAGTATTTT.

The CDR3 is CATSRPKREGNEQFF. The CDR3 coding sequence is TGTGCCACCAGCAGACCGAAGCGGGAGGGGAATGAGCAGTTCTTC. The chain combines TRBV15 with TRBJ2-1; 10 positions match TRBD2. Trimming cost V 2 bases and J 7 bases; bases outside gene matches: 5. Germline-derived CDR1 and CDR2 are LNHNV and YYDKDF (reference sequence). The CDR3 totals 15 residues.

The chain combines TRBV19 with TRBJ1-1; tentatively, D is TRBD1 (6 bases). V was pared by 4 bases and J by 1 base, with 10 bases between. Germline-derived CDR1 and CDR2 are LNHDA and SQIVND (reference sequence). The CDR3 totals 14 residues. This CDR3 is CASSKTGPNTEAFF. The CDR3 DNA reads as TGTGCCAGTAGTAAGACAGGCCCGAACACTGAAGCTTTCTTT.

The chain carries TRBV4-3 and TRBJ2-3; D possibly corresponds to TRBD2 (6 bases). Between the trimmed V and J ends, which lost 1 base and 1 base, there was a span of 9 bases. Germline assignment: CDR1 LGHNA and CDR2 YSLEER. The length of the CDR3 is 15 residues. CDR3 nucleotides: TGCGCCAGCAGCCAAGGACTAGTTCGCACAGATACGCAGTATTTT. Its translation: CASSQGLVRTDTQYF.

This chain connects TRBV6-1 to TRBJ2-5; 10 bases line up with TRBD1. The CDR3 loop spans 14 amino acids. The V segment lost 8 bases and the J segment 5 bases; nucleotides outside the gene matches: 8. Germline CDR1 MNHNS, CDR2 SASEGT. The CDR3 protein is CASPERGQGETQYF. Written as DNA, the CDR3 is TGTGCCAGCCCCGAAAGGGGACAGGGGGAGACCCAGTACTTC.

The chain links TRBV29-1 to TRBJ2-7; D remains unclear. V was pared by 3 bases and J by 4 bases, with 10 bases between. This CDR3 is 12 amino acids long. CDR1 SQVTM and CDR2 ANQGSEA come from the germline V gene. Here the CDR3 reads CSVDVSEYEQYF. As DNA, the CDR3 is TGCAGCGTTGATGTAAGCGAATACGAGCAGTACTTC.

The chain is built from TRBV19 and TRBJ2-7; 13 bases fit TRBD2. The CDR3 is 17 residues long. Germline lookup yields CDR1 LNHDA and CDR2 SQIVND (reference sequence). The junction had 7 bases not matched to a gene; V was cut back by 5 bases and J by 0 bases. In DNA, the CDR3 is TGTGCCAGTAGTGAAGGACTAGCGGGAGATCCCTCCTACGAGCAGTACTTC. It yields the protein CASSEGLAGDPSYEQYF.

In its sample, this clone was seen a few times. The chain has TRBV6-5 and TRBJ2-7, with TRBD1 as a possible D gene (6 bases). The germline CDR1 and CDR2 sequences are MNHEY and SVGAGI. The ends were cut back, 6 bases at V and 3 bases at J, with 18 bases in the middle. CDR3 length equals 15 residues. CDR3 region: CASRYPRDNGYEQYF. The CDR3 coding sequence is TGTGCCAGCAGGTATCCCCGGGACAATGGCTACGAGCAGTACTTC.

The chain links TRBV25-1 to TRBJ2-2; tentative D call: TRBD2 (7 bases). Looked up from germline, CDR1 is MGHDK and CDR2 is SYGVNS. Trimming cost V 3 bases and J 4 bases, with 9 bases left between them. The CDR3 runs to 14 residues. CDR3 sequence: CASSDGGLTGELFF. The DNA for the CDR3 is TGTGCCAGCAGTGACGGGGGGCTCACCGGGGAGCTGTTTTTT.

V usage is TRBV5-1 and J usage is TRBJ1-1, with D hard to call. Germline CDR1 SGHRS, CDR2 YFSETQ. This CDR3 region has 14 residues. V was cut by 4 bases and J by 3 bases, with 13 bases left in between. The CDR3 nucleotides read TGCGCCAGCAGCCGAGCGTCCCGGGACACTGAAGCTTTCTTT. This encodes CASSRASRDTEAFF.

This clone was seen once. The rearrangement links TRBV10-2 to TRBJ2-5; 10 positions match TRBD1. Germline trimming cut 7 bases from V and 2 bases from J; bases unmatched to any gene: 7. CDR3 size: 15 residues. Germline CDR1 is WSHSY and CDR2 is SAAADI. CDR3 sequence reads: CASNRRDRGQETQYF. CDR3 in DNA: TGCGCCAGCAATAGACGGGACAGGGGACAAGAGACCCAGTACTTC.

This chain links TRBV5-4 with TRBJ1-1, with TRBD1 matching over 10 bases. Germline V gives CDR1 SGHNT, CDR2 YYREEE (reference sequence). V shed 3 bases, J shed 5 bases, and the junction held 4 bases outside the gene matches. This CDR3 comprises 14 residues. The CDR3 bases are TGTGCCAGCAGCTCCGACAGGGGGCGGACTGAAGCTTTCTTT. Residues: CASSSDRGRTEAFF.

The chain joins TRBV5-4 to TRBJ2-2, with TRBD2 matching over 7 bases. With V trimmed by 2 bases and J by 7 bases, 11 bases remained unmatched. The CDR3 has 16 residues. CDR1 and CDR2 (germline): SGHNT, YYREEE (reference sequence). CDR3 sequence reads: CASSFGGGGPIGELFF. The CDR3 bases are TGTGCCAGCAGCTTCGGTGGGGGAGGGCCAATCGGGGAGCTGTTTTTT.

In this sample, this clone turned up once. The gene calls are TRBV27 and TRBJ2-7, with TRBD1 identical over 12 bases. The germline V gene encodes CDR1 MNHEY and CDR2 SMNVEV (reference sequence). This CDR3 is 16 amino acids long. V trimming: 6 bases; J trimming: 1 base; junction bases outside the gene matches: 7. The CDR3 spells CASRGQGARGSYEQYF. The CDR3 DNA follows: TGTGCCAGCAGGGGACAGGGGGCGAGGGGTTCCTACGAGCAGTACTTC.

The chain links TRBV5-4 to TRBJ1-2, with TRBD1 matching 8 bases. The CDR3 loop spans 16 amino acids. The V segment lost 3 bases and the J segment 4 bases; nucleotides outside the gene matches: 11. CDR1 and CDR2 from the germline V gene are SGHNT and YYREEE (reference sequence). CDR3 nucleotides: TGTGCCAGCAGCTCAACCGGGACAGGTGCCCCCTATGGCTACACCTTC. This gives the protein CASSSTGTGAPYGYTF.

The V and J genes are TRBV5-3 and TRBJ2-7; a possible D gene is TRBD1 (7 bases). TRBV5-3 has ORF status, its function being uncertain. The V and J ends lost 4 bases and 4 bases respectively, with 12 bases between them. The CDR3 has 13 amino acids. The CDR3: CARSGGTAYEQYF. CDR3 bases: TGTGCCAGAAGCGGCGGGACAGCTTACGAGCAGTACTTC.

This chain uses TRBV7-9 with TRBJ2-1; 9 nucleotides line up with TRBD1. V lost 4 bases to trimming and J lost 5 bases; unmatched junction nucleotides: 6. Germline lookup yields CDR1 SEHNR and CDR2 FQNEAQ (reference sequence). The CDR3 has 15 residues. The CDR3 DNA sequence: TGTGCCAGCAGCTCAAAGGGACAGGGAGACAATGAGCAGTTCTTC. The encoded protein is CASSSKGQGDNEQFF. The whole variable domain, filled in from reference TRBV7-9 and TRBJ2-1, reads DTGVSQNPRHKITKRGQNVTFRCDPISEHNRLYWYRQTLGQGPEFLTYFQNEAQLEKSRLLSDRFSAERPKGSFSTLEIQRTEQGDSAMYLCASSSKGQGDNEQFFGPGTRLTVL.

This clone was seen a single time. The chain employs TRBV2 and TRBJ1-2; 8 bases agree with TRBD1. This CDR3 is built from 13 residues. Germline CDR1 reads SNHLY; CDR2 reads FYNNEI. The V segment lost 10 bases and the J segment 0 bases; nucleotides outside the gene matches: 4. The CDR3: CATGQGPNYGYTF. CDR3 DNA sequence: TGTGCCACCGGACAGGGACCTAACTATGGCTACACCTTC.

The rearrangement uses TRBV7-2 and TRBJ2-4; 9 positions match TRBD1. CDR1 is SGHTA, CDR2 FQGNSA, per germline. Losses at the gene ends were 6 bases for V and 1 base for J; bases not matched to a gene: 10. The CDR3 covers 17 residues. The CDR3 loop is CASSVSGTGMAKNIQYF. In DNA, the CDR3 is TGTGCCAGCAGTGTGAGTGGGACAGGGATGGCCAAAAACATTCAGTACTTC.

The V call is TRBV6-1, the J call TRBJ1-5; D uncertain. In germline, CDR1 is MNHNS, CDR2 SASEGT. V lost 1 base to trimming and J lost 3 bases, with 10 bases between them. The CDR3 length is 15 residues. The CDR3 DNA sequence: TGTGCCAGCAGTGAAGGGGTCGGGTCCAATCAGCCCCAGCATTTT. The encoded protein is CASSEGVGSNQPQHF.

V is TRBV28 and J is TRBJ1-2; the match to TRBD1 covers 8 bases. The germline CDR1 and CDR2 sequences are MDHEN and SYDVKM. CDR3 size: 14 residues. V lost 3 bases, J lost 7 bases, and 7 bases stayed unmatched. The CDR3 nucleotides are TGTGCCAGCAGTTTTTGGACAGGGAAGGGTGGCTACACCTTC. Translation gives CASSFWTGKGGYTF.

The chain employs TRBV27 and TRBJ2-4; 9 bases agree with TRBD2. Trimming took 3 bases from V and 0 from J; bases not matched to a gene: 6. The germline V gene encodes CDR1 MNHEY and CDR2 SMNVEV (reference sequence). The CDR3 runs 17 residues. Here the CDR3 reads CASSFLAGTLAKNIQYF. The CDR3 DNA sequence: TGTGCCAGCAGTTTTCTAGCGGGGACCTTAGCCAAAAACATTCAGTACTTC.

V usage is TRBV6-4 and J usage is TRBJ2-1, with TRBD2 identical over 12 bases. The CDR3 runs 14 residues. Germline assignment: CDR1 MRHNA and CDR2 SNTAGT. The V segment lost 7 bases and the J segment 6 bases; nucleotides outside the gene matches: 4. The CDR3 spells CASKRLAGANEQFF. Here the CDR3 DNA reads TGTGCCAGCAAGCGACTAGCGGGAGCCAATGAGCAGTTCTTC.

V usage is TRBV28 and J usage is TRBJ2-1; 9 bases are shared with TRBD1. The CDR3 covers 15 residues. After removal of 6 bases from V and 1 base from J, the junction contained 4 bases not matched to a gene. Germline lookup yields CDR1 MDHEN and CDR2 SYDVKM. This chain's CDR3 is CASRTGTGSYNEQFF. In nucleotides, the CDR3 is TGTGCCAGCAGGACCGGGACAGGGTCCTACAATGAGCAGTTCTTC.

Only a few counts were recorded for this clone. The genes are TRBV21-1 and TRBJ2-3; no DNA check was done on the table's D call, TRBD1. TRBV21-1 is labeled a pseudogene. The length of the CDR3 is 16 residues. The CDR3 here is CASSSIPTGFTDTQYF. DNA of the CDR3: TGTGCCAGCAGCTCAATCCCGACAGGCTTCACAGATACGCAGTATTTT.

The chain has TRBV30 and TRBJ1-1; 8 bases are shared with TRBD1. Germline values: CDR1 GTSNPN, CDR2 SVGIG (reference sequence). The CDR3 has 15 amino acids. V was pared by 7 bases and J by 5 bases, with 15 bases of the junction left unmatched. The CDR3 DNA sequence: TGTGCCTCCCACGACAGGGGATCTCTCCAAACTGAAGCTTTCTTT. Its translation: CASHDRGSLQTEAFF.

The chain uses TRBV5-1 and TRBJ1-4; D possibly corresponds to TRBD1 (6 bases). Per germline, CDR1 SGHRS and CDR2 YFSETQ. The V gene lost 0 bases and the J gene lost 8 bases, with 17 bases spanning the gap. The CDR3 is 16 amino acids. CDR3 sequence: CASSLARGGQGEKLFF. The CDR3 DNA follows: TGCGCCAGCAGCTTGGCTCGCGGGGGGCAGGGGGAAAAACTGTTTTTT.

Only one count was recorded for this clone. This chain links TRBV30 with TRBJ2-1; 10 bases agree with TRBD2. J gave up 9 bases and V 8 bases, and 16 bases lay outside the gene matches. CDR1 is GTSNPN and CDR2 is SVGIG in the germline V gene (reference sequence). The CDR3 consists of 15 residues. The CDR3 sequence: CAATTATSGSREQFF. In nucleotides, the CDR3 is TGTGCCGCAACTACAGCGACTAGCGGGTCTCGTGAGCAGTTCTTC.

This sequence joins TRBV11-3 and TRBJ1-3, with D unclear. The CDR3 is 16 residues long. Germline V gene lookup returns CDR1 SGHNT and CDR2 YENEEA. The germline V and J ends were trimmed by 4 bases and 5 bases, with 18 bases remaining between them. In nucleotides, the CDR3 is TGTGCCAGCAGCTCCCATGACGGGGTGGAAAGAAACACCATATATTTT. Translating gives CASSSHDGVERNTIYF.

This clone was seen a single time. V is TRBV27 and J is TRBJ2-7, with TRBD2 matching 13 bases. Germline CDR1 MNHEY, CDR2 SMNVEV (reference sequence). CDR3 length equals 13 residues. The trim removed 6 bases at V and 9 bases at J, leaving 5 bases unmatched. The CDR3 nucleotides read TGTGCCAGCAGCCCGACTAGCGGGAGGTTGCAGTACTTC. Translation: CASSPTSGRLQYF.

The V and J genes are TRBV14 and TRBJ2-1; the D gene is possibly TRBD2 (6 bases). Trimming took 3 bases from V and 4 from J, leaving 7 bases between them. Germline-derived CDR1 and CDR2 are SGHDN and FVKESK. This CDR3 has 13 amino acids. Written as DNA, the CDR3 is TGTGCCAGCAGCCAGGGACTTTACAATGAGCAGTTCTTC. Its protein is CASSQGLYNEQFF.